This T cell receptor (beta chain) came from a study of identical twins' blood T cells. This clonotype was seen ten or more times. Each CDR3 protein is one row after TCRdb ran MiXCR on the 5' RACE reads. This sample yields roughly 340,000 distinct CDR3 sequences, of which roughly 30% are seen a single time; 5.5% to 6.5% belongs to the top ten. The ends were cut back, 8 bases at V and 0 bases at J, with 10 bases in the middle. Germline assignment: CDR1 ENHRY and CDR2 SYGVKD. The CDR3 consists of 13 residues. Sequences were obtained from PBMCs. The chain is built from TRBV10-3 and TRBJ1-1, with TRBD1 as a possible D gene (6 bases). The receptor was isolated from a woman aged 18 to 55 in good health. The CDR3 loop reads CAIWTEMNTEAFF. DNA of the CDR3: TGTGCCATCTGGACAGAGATGAACACTGAAGCTTTCTTT.